These 13 T cell receptor beta chains originate from one sample sequenced in a study of T cells in localized non-small cell lung cancer. Sequencing used immunoSEQ multiplex PCR; TCRdb keeps in-frame clones, though not all of them. The sample includes around 92,000 clones, more than 75% of them seen just once. The sample in question was PBMCs, obtained before any cancer treatment. The receptor source for this set is a woman aged 35 to 70 with stage II squamous cell lung carcinoma.

This chain uses TRBV5-4 with TRBJ1-1; D unclear. Trimming removed 3 bases from V and 3 bases from J, with 18 bases in between. CDR1 and CDR2 (germline): SGHNT, YYREEE (reference sequence). The CDR3 is 16 amino acids. This chain's CDR3 is CASSWKREWVDTEAFF. In DNA form, the CDR3 reads TGTGCCAGCAGCTGGAAAAGGGAGTGGGTAGACACTGAAGCTTTCTTT.

The chain is built from TRBV7-2 and TRBJ2-1; TRBD2 might be the D (6 bases). The CDR3 is 16 amino acids. Trimming shortened V by 5 bases and J by 0 bases, and 14 bases separated the two germline ends. Germline lookup yields CDR1 SGHTA and CDR2 FQGNSA. The CDR3: CASSPGSSVSYNEQFF. The CDR3 DNA reads TGTGCCAGCAGCCCCGGGTCTAGCGTCTCCTACAATGAGCAGTTCTTC.

This clone came up once. The chain employs TRBV19 and TRBJ1-1; tentative D call: TRBD1 (5 bases). This CDR3 is built from 14 residues. Trimming removed 1 base at V and 4 bases at J, with 10 bases between. Germline V gene sequence: CDR1 LNHDA, CDR2 SQIVND (reference sequence). The CDR3 sequence: CASSIAWQGTEAFF. In DNA, the CDR3 is TGTGCCAGTAGTATAGCATGGCAGGGCACTGAAGCTTTCTTT. The entire variable domain, with the rest obtained from reference TRBV19 and TRBJ1-1, is as follows: DGGITQSPKYLFRKEGQNVTLSCEQNLNHDAMYWYRQDPGQGLRLIYYSQIVNDFQKGDIAEGYSVSREKKESFPLTVTSAQKNPTAFYLCASSIAWQGTEAFFGQGTRLTVV.

This clone was seen more than once but under ten times. V is TRBV28 and J is TRBJ1-1; D may be TRBD1 (6 bases). Germline CDR1 is MDHEN and CDR2 is SYDVKM. The CDR3 covers 16 residues. With 3 bases removed from V and 5 bases from J, the gap between germline ends came to 19 bases. CDR3 DNA: TGTGCCAGCAGTTTTGGGGGGCCAAATTCCCTAACTGAAGCTTTCTTT. Protein: CASSFGGPNSLTEAFF.

The rearrangement uses TRBV6-5 and TRBJ1-1, with D unresolved. Germline V lookup: CDR1 MNHEY, CDR2 SVGAGI. The length of the CDR3 is 16 residues. The V end was cut by 1 base, the J end by 0 bases, with 12 bases between. The CDR3 DNA follows: TGTGCCAGCAGTTACTTCTCCGGCGGTATGAACACTGAAGCTTTCTTT. As protein: CASSYFSGGMNTEAFF.

The rearrangement links TRBV7-9 to TRBJ2-1, with TRBD2 matching 11 bases. The CDR3 runs 17 residues. Trimming removed 3 bases from V and 7 bases from J; junction bases left unmatched: 11. CDR1 SEHNR and CDR2 FQNEAQ come from the germline V gene (reference sequence). For the CDR3, the DNA is TGTGCCAGCAGCTTCCCCCTGACTAGCGGGACTGGGAATGAGCAGTTCTTC. Its translation: CASSFPLTSGTGNEQFF.

This chain links TRBV15 with TRBJ1-1, with D possibly being TRBD1 (5 bases). CDR1 is LNHNV, CDR2 YYDKDF, per germline (reference sequence). The CDR3 consists of 15 residues. Trimming removed 1 base at V and 6 bases at J, with 15 bases between. This CDR3 is CATSRAGTREAEAFF. The CDR3 DNA reads TGTGCCACCAGCAGAGCGGGGACGAGGGAAGCTGAAGCTTTCTTT.

The chain joins TRBV10-3 to TRBJ1-1; weak D call: TRBD1 (5 bases). Germline V gene sequence: CDR1 ENHRY, CDR2 SYGVKD. The CDR3 has 15 residues. Trimming removed 6 bases at V and 1 base at J, with 15 bases between. The CDR3, as DNA: TGTGCCATCAGAGACCCCGGACATCGGAACACTGAAGCTTTCTTT. Translated: CAIRDPGHRNTEAFF.

The J gene is TRBJ2-7, the V gene TRBV12-5, with D perhaps given as TRBD1 or TRBD2 (5 bases each). Per the germline V gene, CDR1 is LGHNT and CDR2 is FRNRAP. V was pared by 0 bases and J by 4 bases, with 10 bases between. The CDR3 length is 14 residues. CDR3 protein: CASGLVGRVYEQYF. DNA for the CDR3: TGTGCTAGTGGTTTGGTGGGACGGGTGTACGAGCAGTACTTC.

The chain joins TRBV28 to TRBJ1-1; a weak D match, TRBD1 (6 bases). The CDR3 length is 14 residues. CDR1 is MDHEN and CDR2 is SYDVKM in the germline V gene. V lost 5 bases and J lost 1, with 11 bases in between. This CDR3 is CASSAPGQNTEAFF. DNA of the CDR3: TGTGCCAGCAGTGCCCCGGGACAGAACACTGAAGCTTTCTTT. The full variable domain, in which reference TRBV28 and TRBJ1-1 provide the parts outside the CDR3, is DVKVTQSSRYLVKRTGEKVFLECVQDMDHENMFWYRQDPGLGLRLIYFSYDVKMKEKGDIPEGYSVSREKKERFSLILESASTNQTSMYLCASSAPGQNTEAFFGQGTRLTVV.

This sequence joins TRBV12-5 and TRBJ1-2; TRBD1 aligns across 8 bases. This CDR3 is built from 14 residues. Germline assignment: CDR1 LGHNT and CDR2 FRNRAP. With V trimmed by 6 bases and J by 4 bases, 7 bases remained unmatched. The CDR3: CASGTGQAGYGYTF. The CDR3 bases are TGTGCTAGTGGCACGGGACAGGCCGGCTATGGCTACACCTTC.

This chain joins TRBV5-4 and TRBJ2-1; TRBD2 aligns across 7 bases. The CDR3 length is 17 residues. CDR1 is SGHNT and CDR2 is YYREEE in the germline V gene (reference sequence). Trimming removed 0 bases from V and 0 bases from J; junction bases left unmatched: 6. Here the CDR3 reads CASSLAPSGSSYNEQFF. In DNA form, the CDR3 reads TGTGCCAGCAGCTTGGCCCCTAGCGGCAGCTCCTACAATGAGCAGTTCTTC. Using reference TRBV5-4 and TRBJ2-1 for the parts outside the CDR3, the full variable domain is ETGVTQSPTHLIKTRGQQVTLRCSSQSGHNTVSWYQQALGQGPQFIFQYYREEENGRGNFPPRFSGLQFPNYSSELNVNALELDDSALYLCASSLAPSGSSYNEQFFGPGTRLTVL.

V gene TRBV6-6 combines with J gene TRBJ2-2; 10 bases fit TRBD2. Germline CDR1 is MNHNY and CDR2 is SVGAGI (reference sequence). With 8 bases clipped from V and 0 bases from J, the junction kept 3 bases outside the gene matches. This CDR3 contains 15 residues. CDR3 residues: CASRTSGTNTGELFF. In nucleotides, the CDR3 is TGTGCCAGCCGGACTAGCGGTACGAACACCGGGGAGCTGTTTTTT.